A selection of T cell receptor beta chains follows, all from one sample in a study of T cell responses to AZD1222 COVID-19 vaccine. Only in-frame clones appear in the TCRdb table, and some are missing; sequencing was by immunoSEQ multiplex PCR. The profile covers 150,000 or so clones, with approximately 90% appearing a single time and about 5% taken by the ten largest. The sample here was peripheral blood, taken on day 0 of AZD1222 vaccination. The source is an adult in good health. Both conserved end residues are part of each CDR3. The order of the fields is clone size, J gene, V gene, D gene, CDR3 DNA, CDR3 protein. D genes are given only for firm matches. The listing skips clone size in some rows; elsewhere it reads once, few, many or a size class.

. | TRBJ2-5 | TRBV24-1 | . | TGTGCCACCAGTGATTTGAGGGGTGGTGGGCAAGAGACCCAGTACTTC | CATSDLRGGGQETQYF
. | TRBJ2-2 | TRBV9 | . | TGTGCCAGTTCCCGGACTACCCGAACCGGGGAGCTGTTTTTT | CASSRTTRTGELFF
. | TRBJ2-1 | TRBV19 | TRBD2 | TGTGCCAGTAGTATATATGGGACTAGCGGTTATATAGACAATGAGCAGTTCTTC | CASSIYGTSGYIDNEQFF
. | TRBJ2-7 | TRBV5-1 | TRBD2 | TGCGCCAGCAGCTGGGGGACTAGCGGGAGGGCCTACGAGCAGTACTTC | CASSWGTSGRAYEQYF
. | TRBJ1-6 | TRBV19 | . | TGTGCCAGTAGTATAGCACAGGCCAATTCACCCCTCCACTTT | CASSIAQANSPLHF
. | TRBJ1-5 | TRBV6-5 | . | TGTGCCAGCAGTTACCGGGGGATACATCAGCCCCAGCATTTT | CASSYRGIHQPQHF
. | TRBJ2-7 | TRBV7-3 | TRBD1 | TGTGCCAGCAGCTTAATGGGGACAGGGGAAGAGCAGTACTTC | CASSLMGTGEEQYF
. | TRBJ2-7 | TRBV10-1 | . | TGCGCCAGCAGCACCGACCCGGCCGGGGACGAGCAGTACTTC | CASSTDPAGDEQYF
once | TRBJ1-2 | TRBV19 | . | TGTGCCAGTAGGAAGACAGAGCTTGGCTACACCTTC | CASRKTELGYTF
. | TRBJ2-6 | TRBV28 | . | TGTGCCAGCAACTCGGGGGCCAACGTCCTGACTTTC | CASNSGANVLTF
. | TRBJ2-2 | TRBV27 | . | TGTGCCAGCAGTGTAGCCGGGGAGCTGTTTTTT | CASSVAGELFF
. | TRBJ2-7 | TRBV28 | TRBD2 | TGTGCCAGCAGTCCCGGGACTAGCGTTTCCTACGAGCAGTACTTC | CASSPGTSVSYEQYF
. | TRBJ1-2 | TRBV6-2/TRBV6-3 | . | TGTGCCAGCAGTCCCCGGACCTATGGCTACACCTTC | CASSPRTYGYTF
once | TRBJ2-4 | TRBV19 | TRBD2 | TGTGCCAGTAGTTTTGGGACTAGCGGGAACATTCAGTACTTC | CASSFGTSGNIQYF
. | TRBJ2-3 | TRBV18 | TRBD2 | TGTGCCAGCTCACGAGGGACTAGCGGGAGGTACACGCAGTATTTT | CASSRGTSGRYTQYF
. | TRBJ2-3 | TRBV2 | TRBD2 | TGTGCCAGCAGCCGGACTAGCGGGGCTCGCACAGATACGCAGTATTTT | CASSRTSGARTDTQYF
. | TRBJ2-7 | TRBV15 | . | TGTGCCACCAGCAGAGACCGAGGCTTAGGATACGAGCAGTACTTC | CATSRDRGLGYEQYF
. | TRBJ1-4 | TRBV7-9 | TRBD1 | TGTGCCAGCAGCTCCATCCGGGACAGGGCGGATGAAAAACTGTTTTTT | CASSSIRDRADEKLFF
. | TRBJ1-5 | TRBV6-5 | . | TGTGCCAGCCGTCGCGGTAGCAATCAGCCCCAGCATTTT | CASRRGSNQPQHF
. | TRBJ2-7 | TRBV28 | . | TGTGCCAGCAGTTCCCTCTCCGAATCCGGGGCTCTGGGTCGAGAGCAGTACTTC | CASSSLSESGALGREQYF
. | TRBJ1-3 | TRBV29-1 | . | TGCAGCGTTGACTGGGGGGGTGGAAACACCATATATTTT | CSVDWGGGNTIYF
. | TRBJ2-1 | TRBV3-1/TRBV3-2 | TRBD2 | TGTGCCAGCAGCCAAGAAGGCCCATACGGAGCGGGGGACAATGAGCAGTTCTTC | CASSQEGPYGAGDNEQFF
. | TRBJ1-2 | TRBV13 | . | TGTGCCAGCAGCCAGTGGATTAGCTATGGCTACACCTTC | CASSQWISYGYTF
. | TRBJ2-7 | TRBV10-3 | TRBD1 | TGTGCCATCAGGGGGACAGGGACCCACGAGCAGTACTTC | CAIRGTGTHEQYF
few | TRBJ2-7 | TRBV7-2 | . | TGTGCCAGCAGTCCCGAGGGCCCCCGCGAGCAGTACTTC | CASSPEGPREQYF
. | TRBJ2-1 | TRBV18 | TRBD1 | TGTGCCAGCTTAACAACAGGGGGGTTCAGGAATGAGCAGTTCTTC | CASLTTGGFRNEQFF
. | TRBJ2-7 | TRBV12-3/TRBV12-4 | . | TGTGCCAGCAGTAGACAGGAATACTACGAGCAGTACTTC | CASSRQEYYEQYF
. | TRBJ1-5 | TRBV7-2 | . | TGTGCCAGCAGCTTAGGGGACACAGGCAATCAGCCCCAGCATTTT | CASSLGDTGNQPQHF
. | TRBJ1-4 | TRBV28 | TRBD1 | TGTGCCAGCAGTTACTCCGGACAGGGGGCTTATGAAAAACTGTTTTTT | CASSYSGQGAYEKLFF
. | TRBJ1-2 | TRBV5-1 | . | TGCGCCAGCAGCTTGACAGGGACGGGGGCCTATGGCTACACCTTC | CASSLTGTGAYGYTF
. | TRBJ1-3 | TRBV19 | . | TGTGCCAGTAGTATCGGGGCCTCTGGAAACACCATATATTTT | CASSIGASGNTIYF